This TCR beta chain was recorded in a study of T cell clones after liver transplantation. For the study at large: Three of eight recipients were HCV-positive; others had non-autoimmune, non-viral indications. Without induction therapy, subjects received standard immunosuppression until 12-24 months post-transplant.

Germline CDR1 reads SGHTA; CDR2 reads FQGNSA. The CDR3 extends over 12 amino acids. V lost 5 bases, J lost 6 bases, and 9 bases lay in between. Profiled with immunoSEQ multiplex PCR; TCRdb holds only in-frame clones, not every one. The data contain roughly 100,000 clones, more than 75% of them singletons. Sequences were derived from CD4+ T cells from blood, sampled before liver transplant. V gene TRBV7-2 combines with J gene TRBJ2-3, with no clear D. This TCR derives from a human donor who received a liver transplant. The DNA of the CDR3 is TGTGCCAGCAGCCGTATTTGGGATACGCAGTATTTT. Its translation: CASSRIWDTQYF.